The 24 T cell receptor beta chains below all came from one sample that was sequenced in a study of T cells in women clearing cervical HPV infection. Clones were read by immunoSEQ multiplex PCR, and TCRdb kept only the in-frame ones, dropping some. Recorded for this sample: about 31,000 clones. Sample: blood buffy coat. All receptors derive from a woman between 18 and 69 years old with a cervical HPV16 infection that either progressed to CIN3+ or cleared (not recorded which).

A note on this clone: Read sequence stops 3 residues before the CDR3 end, and the germline J gene provides the missing end. This chain joins TRBV19 and TRBJ2-5, with D possibly being TRBD2 (6 bases). CDR3 length equals 13 residues. Germline CDR1 LNHDA, CDR2 SQIVND (reference sequence). Trimming left V 6 bases short and J 2 bases short, with 10 bases between. This CDR3 reads CASRGSGQETQYF. CDR3 DNA, as far as it was read: TGTGCCAGTAGGGGTAGCGGACAAGAGACC.

Comment on this clone: The read gets to within 3 residues of the CDR3 end, and the germline J gene fills in the rest. The chain is built from TRBV19 and TRBJ2-3; 11 bases are a match to TRBD2. The V and J ends lost 2 bases and 5 bases, in that order; junction bases with no gene match: 6. The CDR3 spans 16 residues. Per germline, CDR1 LNHDA and CDR2 SQIVND (reference sequence). CDR3 amino acids: CASSIWRGTSGDTQYF. The sequenced CDR3 bases are TGTGCCAGTAGTATATGGAGGGGGACTAGCGGAGATACG.

In the case of this clone: The CDR3 is cut off 3 residues early in the read; its end comes from the germline J gene. The rearrangement links TRBV11-2 to TRBJ2-3; 10 nucleotides agree with TRBD2. The germline V gene has CDR1 SGHAT and CDR2 FQNNGV. This CDR3 is built from 15 residues. The CDR3 region is CASSFEREGRETQYF. The CDR3 DNA, read in part, is TGTGCCAGCAGCTTTGAGCGGGAGGGCCGAGAGACG.

In regard to this clone: The read comes to an end 3 residues before the CDR3 does, leaving the germline J gene to fill in the end. The chain recombines TRBV5-4 with TRBJ2-2; D unclear. The CDR3 has 13 residues. Germline CDR1 SGHNT, CDR2 YYREEE (reference sequence). V lost 4 bases to trimming and J lost 3 bases, with 7 bases between them. The CDR3: CASSPSDTGELFF. CDR3 DNA (partial): TGTGCCAGCAGCCCCTCCGACACCGGGGAG.

Comment on this clone: The read falls 3 residues short of the CDR3 end, and the missing part is taken from the germline J gene. The chain carries TRBV20-1 and TRBJ1-1; D not resolved. Germline V gene lookup returns CDR1 DFQATT and CDR2 SNEGSKA (reference sequence). The CDR3 is made up of 15 amino acids. Trimming took 3 bases from V and 4 from J, leaving 18 bases between them. CDR3 amino acids: CSASPNRVMSTEAFF. The covered CDR3 bases are TGCAGTGCTAGTCCAAACCGGGTTATGAGCACTGAA.

About this clone itself: From the germline J gene comes the end of the CDR3, since the read stops 3 residues before it. This chain connects TRBV2 to TRBJ2-3; 9 bases align to TRBD2. The CDR3 spans 15 residues. With 7 bases clipped from V and 4 bases from J, the junction kept 9 bases outside the gene matches. Germline CDR1 and CDR2: SNHLY and FYNNEI. CDR3 DNA (partial): TGTGCCAGCATACCCGCGGGAGGGCCCTCAGATACG. Translated, it gives CASIPAGGPSDT. The CDR3 in full is CASIPAGGPSDTQYF. Full variable domain (rest looked up from reference TRBV2 and TRBJ2-3): EPEVTQTPSHQVTQMGQEVILRCVPISNHLYFYWYRQILGQKVEFLVSFYNNEISEKSEIFDDQFSVERPDGSNFTLKIRSTKLEDSAMYFCASIPAGGPSDTQYFGPGTRLTVL.

Notes on this clone: The read halts 3 residues ahead of the CDR3 end, with the missing end drawn from the germline J gene. This chain connects TRBV6-1 to TRBJ1-2; 7 bases agree with TRBD1. Trimming at V came to 4 bases and at J to 7 bases, leaving 3 bases not matched to a gene. The CDR3 contains 12 residues. Germline values: CDR1 MNHNS, CDR2 SASEGT. The CDR3: CASSVQGFGYTF. Partial CDR3 DNA: TGTGCCAGCAGTGTACAGGGGTTTGGC.

On this clone itself: Coverage ceases 3 residues before the CDR3 finishes, and the germline J gene fills in the end. The rearrangement joins TRBV5-5 to TRBJ1-2; possibly TRBD1 for D (6 bases). Germline V gene data show CDR1 as SGHKS and CDR2 as YYEKEE (reference sequence). The length of the CDR3 is 12 residues. The sequenced part of the CDR3 DNA is TGTGCCAGCAGCTTACAGGGTCGCGAC. Amino acid sequence: CASSLQGRD. The whole CDR3 protein reads CASSLQGRDYTF.

In the case of this clone: At one boundary the junction diverges from the germline segment, which might be a read error. The CDR3 end is not reached by the read, which stops 3 residues before it; the germline J gene fills it in. This chain connects TRBV7-2 to TRBJ1-5; D not certain. Germline V gene sequence: CDR1 SGHTA, CDR2 FQGNSA. The CDR3 sequence is 15 residues long. This CDR3 reads CASSLGTESNKPQHF. The DNA read from the CDR3 is TGTGCCAGCAGCTTAGGGACTGAATCCAATAAGCCC.

With regard to this clone: The read halts 3 residues ahead of the CDR3 end, with the missing end drawn from the germline J gene. The chain employs TRBV20-1 and TRBJ2-1; D is perhaps TRBD2 (7 bases). Trimming shortened V by 1 base and J by 3 bases, and 16 bases separated the two germline ends. The CDR3 sequence is 16 residues long. CDR1 DFQATT and CDR2 SNEGSKA come from the germline V gene (reference sequence). CDR3 region: CSARVLSGGDYNEQFF. The sequenced part of the CDR3 DNA is TGCAGTGCTAGAGTACTCTCGGGGGGCGACTACAATGAG.

CDR3 DNA (partial): TGTGCCAGTAGCCAGGGATACACCGGGGAG. Translating it yields CASSQGYTGE. The whole CDR3 sequence reads CASSQGYTGELFF. The chain combines TRBV19 with TRBJ2-2; weak D call: TRBD1 (5 bases). Read data end 3 residues before the CDR3 end; the end is taken from the germline J gene. Trimming pared 6 bases from V and 3 bases from J, leaving 8 bases between. Germline CDR1 LNHDA, CDR2 SQIVND (reference sequence). This CDR3 region has 13 residues.

With regard to this clone: One end of the junction is discordant with germline, which a read error may explain. The read is 3 residues too short to cover the CDR3 end, so that end is filled in from the germline J gene. The same CDR3 is also encoded by other DNA sequences in this sample. The genes are TRBV7-6 and TRBJ1-3; possibly TRBD1 for D (5 bases). CDR1 and CDR2 (germline): SGHVS, FNYEAQ. This CDR3 is 17 amino acids long. Partial CDR3 DNA: TGTGCCAGCAGCTTATCCCCCGGCAGGGATTATAGAAACACG. It codes for CASSLSPGRDYRNT. The entire CDR3 sequence reads CASSLSPGRDYRNTIYF.

In the case of this clone: Coverage ceases 3 residues before the CDR3 finishes, and the germline J gene fills in the end. The genes are TRBV18 and TRBJ1-4; 10 bases agree with TRBD1. CDR1 is KGHSH and CDR2 is LQKENI in the germline V gene. The junction had 7 bases not matched to a gene; V was cut back by 3 bases and J by 6 bases. The CDR3 sequence is 16 residues long. The CDR3 sequence is CASSPRRGTGDEKLFF. The covered CDR3 bases are TGTGCCAGCTCACCGCGGAGAGGGACAGGGGATGAAAAA.

As for this clone: The read ends 3 residues before the CDR3 terminus; that terminus is restored from the germline J gene. This chain uses TRBV20-1 with TRBJ1-2; tentative D call: TRBD1 (5 bases). This CDR3 region has 15 residues. The germline V and J ends were trimmed by 0 bases and 4 bases, with 15 bases remaining between them. In germline, CDR1 is DFQATT, CDR2 SNEGSKA (reference sequence). The covered CDR3 bases are TGCAGTGCTAGAGATACTATGGGCAGGGTCTATGGC. This encodes CSARDTMGRVYG. The full CDR3 sequence reads CSARDTMGRVYGYTF.

Remarks on this clone: The CDR3 end lies 3 residues beyond the end of the read and is filled in from the germline J gene. The rearrangement uses TRBV28 and TRBJ2-1; D possibly uses TRBD1 or TRBD2 (6 bases each). This CDR3 is built from 16 residues. The germline CDR1 and CDR2 sequences are MDHEN and SYDVKM. Trimming cost V 5 bases and J 4 bases, with 18 bases left between them. CDR3 bases read: TGTGCCAGCAGTCGGAGGGGGACCGCAGGATACAATGAG. Translating gives CASSRRGTAGYNE. The entire CDR3 protein reads CASSRRGTAGYNEQFF. Together with reference TRBV28 and TRBJ2-1, the CDR3 gives the full variable domain: DVKVTQSSRYLVKRTGEKVFLECVQDMDHENMFWYRQDPGLGLRLIYFSYDVKMKEKGDIPEGYSVSREKKERFSLILESASTNQTSMYLCASSRRGTAGYNEQFFGPGTRLTVL.

A note on this clone: The read ends 3 residues before the CDR3 terminus; that terminus is restored from the germline J gene. This chain uses TRBV7-6 with TRBJ2-3; no clear D. The CDR3 consists of 14 residues. Per germline, CDR1 SGHVS and CDR2 FNYEAQ. The chain's CDR3 is CASSFGTEHQPQYF. The CDR3 DNA, read in part, is TGTGCCAGCAGCTTTGGTACAGAACATCAGCCG.

Turning to this clone: The read terminates 3 residues ahead of where the CDR3 ends, so the germline J gene completes it. The chain recombines TRBV5-1 with TRBJ1-5, with D possibly being TRBD1 (6 bases). Trimming cost V 7 bases and J 4 bases, with 15 bases left between them. The CDR3 contains 14 residues. Germline V gene lookup returns CDR1 SGHRS and CDR2 YFSETQ. CDR3 region: CASAHEGGNQPQHF. The part of the CDR3 DNA that was read is TGCGCCAGCGCCCATGAGGGGGGGAATCAGCCC. Variable domain in full (rest from reference TRBV5-1 and TRBJ1-5): KAGVTQTPRYLIKTRGQQVTLSCSPISGHRSVSWYQQTPGQGLQFLFEYFSETQRNKGNFPGRFSGRQFSNSRSEMNVSTLELGDSALYLCASAHEGGNQPQHFGDGTRLSIL.

As to this clone: The CDR3 end lies 3 residues beyond the end of the read and is filled in from the germline J gene. The chain combines TRBV5-1 with TRBJ2-3, with D possibly TRBD2 on 6 matching bases. Looked up from germline, CDR1 is SGHRS and CDR2 is YFSETQ. The CDR3 is made up of 17 amino acids. V lost 0 bases and J lost 0, with 14 bases in between. The CDR3 reads CASSLAERGDSTDTQYF. The sequenced CDR3 bases are TGCGCCAGCAGCTTGGCCGAACGCGGGGATAGCACAGATACG.

Turning to this clone: The read finishes 3 residues shy of the CDR3 end, and the germline J gene is used to complete it. The V gene is TRBV7-9, the J gene TRBJ2-4; D may be TRBD1 (6 bases). Looked up from germline, CDR1 is SEHNR and CDR2 is FQNEAQ (reference sequence). CDR3 size: 13 residues. CDR3 bases read: TGTGCCAGCAGCCTGGACAGCCTCTATGGT. Its protein product is CASSLDSLYG. The CDR3 in its entirety is CASSLDSLYGQYF.

Concerning this clone itself: One end of the junction does not line up with germline, which may come from a read error. CDR3 DNA (partial): TGCGCCAGCAGCCAAGATAGGGCGACACCTACCGAA. Protein: CASSQDRATPTE. The whole CDR3 protein reads CASSQDRATPTEAFF. The chain joins TRBV4-2 to TRBJ1-1, with D uncertain. Coverage ceases 3 residues before the CDR3 finishes, and the germline J gene fills in the end. CDR1 and CDR2 from the germline V gene are LGHNA and YNFKEQ. This CDR3 region has 15 residues.

In regard to this clone: The CDR3 end is not reached by the read, which stops 3 residues before it; the germline J gene fills it in. The chain carries TRBV19 and TRBJ1-3; D not resolved. V lost 7 bases and J 2 bases, leaving 9 bases between the germline ends. CDR3 length equals 13 residues. The germline gives CDR1 LNHDA, CDR2 SQIVND (reference sequence). The CDR3 loop reads CASNPGTGNTIYF. CDR3 DNA, as far as it was read: TGTGCCAGTAATCCAGGAACTGGAAACACC.

As concerns this clone: With the read ending 3 residues before the CDR3 end, the germline J gene is used to fill in that end. The chain recombines TRBV6-2 or TRBV6-3 with TRBJ1-2, with TRBD1 identical over 11 bases. CDR1 MNHEY and CDR2 SVGEGT come from the germline V gene. There are 15 residues in the CDR3. The CDR3 sequence is CASSYQGQGADTYTF. Incomplete CDR3 DNA: TGTGCCAGCAGTTACCAAGGACAGGGGGCAGATACC.

As concerns this clone: The sequence runs out 3 residues before the end of the CDR3; the remainder is reconstructed from the germline J gene. The chain couples TRBV7-9 to TRBJ2-3; 9 nucleotides agree with TRBD1. Germline V gene sequence: CDR1 SEHNR, CDR2 FQNEAQ (reference sequence). This CDR3 has 15 amino acids. The CDR3 protein is CASSFGQGREETQYF. The CDR3 DNA, read in part, is TGTGCCAGCAGCTTTGGACAGGGGCGAGAAGAGACG.

Regarding this clone: The read ends 3 residues early relative to the CDR3; the germline J gene fills the gap. This rearrangement joins TRBV5-1 to TRBJ2-2; weak D call: TRBD2 (5 bases). Germline CDR1 reads SGHRS; CDR2 reads YFSETQ. The length of the CDR3 is 15 residues. Trimming shortened V by 2 bases and J by 3 bases, and 11 bases separated the two germline ends. The sequenced part of the CDR3 DNA is TGCGCCAGCAGCTTAGGCTCAGCGGACACCGGGGAG. Amino acids: CASSLGSADTGE. The CDR3, in full, reads CASSLGSADTGELFF.